Below are 27 T cell receptor beta chains sequenced from a single sample in a study of T-cell memory formation after mild COVID-19. TCRdb processed the 5' RACE reads anew with MiXCR; each CDR3 protein has one entry. The sample lists over 400,000 distinct CDR3 sequences, less than 25% occurring once. Sequenced input: PBMCs or a T cell subset sorted from them (not recorded which). These receptors originate from an adult woman who had mild COVID-19 (a few samples of this study predate the infection). Cell type and time point are not known.

This clonotype turned up a few times. The chain links TRBV3-1 to TRBJ2-7; the match to TRBD2 covers 9 bases. The length of the CDR3 is 14 residues. In germline, CDR1 is LGHDT, CDR2 YNNKEL (reference sequence). V gave up 4 bases and J gave up 4 bases; unmatched junction bases: 5. CDR3 DNA: TGTGCCAGCAGCCCACTAAGCGGGGGGTACGAGCAGTACTTC. Its translation is CASSPLSGGYEQYF.

The chain has TRBV7-8 and TRBJ2-7, with 11 bases identical to TRBD2. The CDR3 has 14 amino acids. Trimming cost V 3 bases and J 5 bases; bases outside gene matches: 3. Germline-derived CDR1 and CDR2 are SGHVS and FQNEAQ. CDR3 sequence reads: CASSFTSGRDEQYF. The DNA of the CDR3 is TGTGCCAGCAGCTTTACTAGCGGGAGAGACGAGCAGTACTTC.

This sequence joins TRBV6-2 or TRBV6-3 and TRBJ1-2; no clear D gene. Germline values: CDR1 MNHEY, CDR2 SVGEGT. Trimming left V 2 bases short and J 4 bases short, with 11 bases between. The CDR3 has 14 amino acids. The CDR3 bases are TGTGCCAGCAGTTACGCCCCACAAGGCTATGGCTACACCTTC. Its protein product is CASSYAPQGYGYTF.

The chain links TRBV5-1 to TRBJ2-7, with 10 bases that match TRBD1. The CDR3 runs 13 residues. In germline, CDR1 is SGHRS, CDR2 YFSETQ. The ends lost 7 bases at V and 5 bases at J; junction bases unmatched: 6. The CDR3 spells CASRSGTGDEQYF. CDR3 sequence (DNA): TGCGCCAGCCGATCCGGGACAGGGGACGAGCAGTACTTC. Based on the CDR3 plus reference TRBV5-1 and TRBJ2-7, the full variable domain is KAGVTQTPRYLIKTRGQQVTLSCSPISGHRSVSWYQQTPGQGLQFLFEYFSETQRNKGNFPGRFSGRQFSNSRSEMNVSTLELGDSALYLCASRSGTGDEQYFGPGTRLTVT.

V is TRBV18 and J is TRBJ1-2, with 7 bases fitting TRBD1. V gave up 3 bases and J gave up 7 bases; unmatched junction bases: 8. Germline values: CDR1 KGHSH, CDR2 LQKENI. The CDR3 runs to 14 residues. The DNA of the CDR3 is TGTGCCAGCTCACCCGACAGGGTCAGGCTTGGCTACACCTTC. It specifies CASSPDRVRLGYTF.

This clonotype has more than one count but fewer than ten. The V call is TRBV6-5, the J call TRBJ2-7; D tentatively fits TRBD1 or TRBD2 (5 bases each). In germline, CDR1 is MNHEY, CDR2 SVGAGI. The CDR3 runs 13 residues. With 0 bases removed from V and 5 bases from J, the gap between germline ends came to 8 bases. The CDR3 DNA follows: TGTGCCAGCAGTTACTCTGAGGGGAACGAGCAGTACTTC. Translation gives CASSYSEGNEQYF.

The rearrangement uses TRBV9 and TRBJ2-1; TRBD2 matches at 11 bases. Per germline, CDR1 SGDLS and CDR2 YYNGEE. V gave up 3 bases and J gave up 10 bases; unmatched junction bases: 6. CDR3 length: 14 amino acids. CDR3: CASSAGLAEGEQFF. In DNA form, the CDR3 reads TGTGCCAGCAGCGCGGGACTAGCGGAGGGGGAGCAGTTCTTC.

The sample holds a few counts of this clonotype. This rearrangement joins TRBV18 to TRBJ2-7; 7 bases agree with TRBD2. Germline trimming cut 3 bases from V and 2 bases from J; bases unmatched to any gene: 7. Germline V gene lookup returns CDR1 KGHSH and CDR2 LQKENI. This CDR3 has 15 residues. In nucleotides, the CDR3 is TGTGCCAGCTCACCTGCGTGGCGGGGGACCTACGAGCAGTACTTC. It encodes CASSPAWRGTYEQYF.

The table lists this clonotype with a few counts. V usage is TRBV24-1 and J usage is TRBJ2-2; D unclear. Looked up from germline, CDR1 is KGHDR and CDR2 is SFDVKD. The CDR3 length is 13 residues. V was trimmed by 3 bases and J by 2 bases, leaving 3 bases between them. CDR3 bases: TGTGCCACCAGTGATATTAACACCGGGGAGCTGTTTTTT. Protein: CATSDINTGELFF.

The chain joins TRBV19 to TRBJ1-1; the D is unclear. CDR3 length: 12 amino acids. Germline-derived CDR1 and CDR2 are LNHDA and SQIVND (reference sequence). V shed 5 bases and J shed 4 bases, with 8 bases lying between them. CDR3 loop: CASSASVTEAFF. CDR3 nucleotide sequence: TGTGCCAGTAGTGCTTCAGTCACTGAAGCTTTCTTT.

This chain uses TRBV4-2 with TRBJ2-7; 8 positions match TRBD1. CDR1 LGHNA and CDR2 YNFKEQ come from the germline V gene. The CDR3 is 16 residues long. V lost 0 bases, J lost 0 bases, and 4 bases stayed unmatched. For the CDR3, the DNA is TGTGCCAGCAGCCAAGAGGACAGGGCCAACTCCTACGAGCAGTACTTC. Encoded protein: CASSQEDRANSYEQYF.

The chain uses TRBV7-8 and TRBJ2-7; 11 bases agree with TRBD2. Trimming cost V 3 bases and J 0 bases; bases outside gene matches: 10. The CDR3 loop spans 18 amino acids. Germline assignment: CDR1 SGHVS and CDR2 FQNEAQ. The CDR3 reads CASSFQVAGGPSSYEQYF. CDR3 nucleotides: TGTGCCAGCAGCTTCCAAGTAGCGGGAGGGCCCAGCTCCTACGAGCAGTACTTC.

This clonotype was observed a handful of times. V and J are TRBV12-3 or TRBV12-4 and TRBJ2-1; the D call may be TRBD1 or TRBD2 (5 bases each). This CDR3 region has 14 residues. Trimming pared 1 base from V and 12 bases from J, leaving 16 bases between. DNA for the CDR3: TGTGCCAGCAGTTTAGTTGGGACCAGAGTGGGGCAGTTCTTC. This encodes CASSLVGTRVGQFF.

The V and J genes are TRBV20-1 and TRBJ2-1; 9 nucleotides agree with TRBD2. The V segment lost 4 bases and the J segment 8 bases; nucleotides outside the gene matches: 9. Germline CDR1 reads DFQATT; CDR2 reads SNEGSKA (reference sequence). This CDR3 is 14 amino acids long. The CDR3 coding sequence is TGCAGTGCTATTCAACCGGGACTAGCACATGAGCAGTTCTTC. It translates to CSAIQPGLAHEQFF.

The genes are TRBV5-1 and TRBJ1-4; 8 positions match TRBD1. This CDR3 contains 14 residues. CDR1 is SGHRS, CDR2 YFSETQ, per germline. The J segment lost 2 bases and the V segment lost 7 bases, leaving 4 bases of the junction unmatched. This chain's CDR3 is CASSRDRTNEKLFF. The CDR3 region has the DNA TGCGCCAGCTCCCGGGACAGGACTAATGAAAAACTGTTTTTT.

This clonotype has a single count. The J gene is TRBJ2-1, the V gene TRBV20-1, with TRBD1 matching over 7 bases. CDR1 and CDR2 (germline): DFQATT, SNEGSKA (reference sequence). J gave up 2 bases and V 6 bases, and 10 bases lay outside the gene matches. This CDR3 spans 15 amino acids. CDR3 sequence reads: CSAHPSGGTYNEQFF. The CDR3 DNA sequence: TGCAGTGCGCACCCCTCAGGGGGAACCTACAATGAGCAGTTCTTC.

The chain links TRBV4-1 to TRBJ2-7, with D possibly TRBD1 on 5 matching bases. V lost 0 bases and J lost 7, with 16 bases in between. The germline gives CDR1 MGHRA, CDR2 YSYEKL. The length of the CDR3 is 15 residues. The CDR3: CASSQELQVVREQYF. The CDR3, as DNA: TGCGCCAGCAGCCAAGAACTACAGGTGGTCCGGGAGCAGTACTTC.

J is TRBJ1-4 and V is TRBV15; D is perhaps TRBD1 (5 bases). Germline CDR1 is LNHNV and CDR2 is YYDKDF (reference sequence). V was shortened by 5 bases and J by 0 bases, with 7 bases between the two germline ends. The CDR3 extends over 14 amino acids. The CDR3: CATSPRATNEKLFF. The CDR3 DNA is TGTGCCACCAGCCCCAGGGCAACTAATGAAAAACTGTTTTTT.

The chain combines TRBV5-1 with TRBJ2-7, with 8 bases identical to TRBD1. Germline V lookup: CDR1 SGHRS, CDR2 YFSETQ. The ends lost 3 bases at V and 3 bases at J; junction bases unmatched: 5. This CDR3 spans 14 amino acids. CDR3 protein: CASSSTDRVYEQYF. CDR3 nucleotide sequence: TGCGCCAGCAGCTCCACGGACAGGGTCTACGAGCAGTACTTC. The full variable domain, in which reference TRBV5-1 and TRBJ2-7 provide the parts outside the CDR3, is KAGVTQTPRYLIKTRGQQVTLSCSPISGHRSVSWYQQTPGQGLQFLFEYFSETQRNKGNFPGRFSGRQFSNSRSEMNVSTLELGDSALYLCASSSTDRVYEQYFGPGTRLTVT.

The chain joins TRBV3-1 to TRBJ1-2; D remains ambiguous. The germline CDR1 and CDR2 sequences are LGHDT and YNNKEL (reference sequence). This CDR3 has 13 amino acids. V was pared by 1 base and J by 8 bases, with 11 bases between. CDR3 nucleotide sequence: TGTGCCAGCAGCCAAGGCTCCTTTGGGGGCTACACCTTC. As protein: CASSQGSFGGYTF.

This chain joins TRBV20-1 and TRBJ2-7; D is undetermined. V shed 6 bases and J shed 7 bases, with 16 bases lying between them. This CDR3 contains 12 residues. Germline V gene sequence: CDR1 DFQATT, CDR2 SNEGSKA (reference sequence). CDR3 DNA: TGCAGTGCGGAACTCCTGGGAAGGGAGCAGTACTTC. It encodes CSAELLGREQYF.

This clonotype was picked up one time. The chain links TRBV20-1 to TRBJ2-7; tentative D call: TRBD1 (6 bases). Germline V gives CDR1 DFQATT, CDR2 SNEGSKA (reference sequence). Trimming removed 0 bases at V and 0 bases at J, with 12 bases between. The CDR3 covers 15 residues. The CDR3 bases are TGCAGTGCTAGAGATCGAGGGGGTCTCTCCTACGAGCAGTACTTC. Translating gives CSARDRGGLSYEQYF.

The rearrangement links TRBV3-1 to TRBJ2-1, with 10 bases aligning to TRBD1. This CDR3 is 17 amino acids long. Germline V gives CDR1 LGHDT, CDR2 YNNKEL (reference sequence). V trimming: 0 bases; J trimming: 9 bases; junction bases outside the gene matches: 11. The DNA for the CDR3 is TGTGCCAGCAGCCAAGATCTCGGGACAGGGGTCTTTAGTGAGCAGTTCTTC. Its protein product is CASSQDLGTGVFSEQFF.

This clonotype turned up a few times. The gene calls are TRBV7-3 and TRBJ2-1; D unresolved. CDR3 length: 13 residues. Trimming cost V 2 bases and J 10 bases, with 12 bases left between them. The germline V gene encodes CDR1 SGHTA and CDR2 FQGTGA. Here the CDR3 reads CASSLSGLSEQFF. In DNA form, the CDR3 reads TGTGCCAGCAGCTTATCTGGGTTGAGCGAGCAGTTCTTC.

This sequence joins TRBV5-4 and TRBJ2-3; 9 positions agree with TRBD2. V shed 0 bases and J 1 base; nucleotides not matched to a gene: 6. Germline V gives CDR1 SGHNT, CDR2 YYREEE (reference sequence). The length of the CDR3 is 17 residues. For the CDR3, the DNA is TGTGCCAGCAGCTTGGTCTCTCTAGCGGGACGCACAGATACGCAGTATTTT. This sequence encodes CASSLVSLAGRTDTQYF.

This chain joins TRBV5-4 and TRBJ2-3; TRBD1 aligns across 9 bases. Germline values: CDR1 SGHNT, CDR2 YYREEE (reference sequence). The CDR3 contains 17 residues. The J segment lost 0 bases and the V segment lost 2 bases, leaving 7 bases of the junction unmatched. In nucleotides, the CDR3 is TGTGCCAGCAGCTTTCCACCGGGACAGGGCAGCACAGATACGCAGTATTTT. This gives the protein CASSFPPGQGSTDTQYF.

The V call is TRBV11-2, the J call TRBJ2-7, with 7 bases aligning to TRBD1. Germline V gene data show CDR1 as SGHAT and CDR2 as FQNNGV. This CDR3 region has 15 residues. With V trimmed by 7 bases and J by 3 bases, 12 bases remained unmatched. The chain's CDR3 is CASIKGAGGSYEQYF. CDR3 nucleotides: TGTGCCAGCATCAAGGGGGCAGGGGGTAGCTACGAGCAGTACTTC.